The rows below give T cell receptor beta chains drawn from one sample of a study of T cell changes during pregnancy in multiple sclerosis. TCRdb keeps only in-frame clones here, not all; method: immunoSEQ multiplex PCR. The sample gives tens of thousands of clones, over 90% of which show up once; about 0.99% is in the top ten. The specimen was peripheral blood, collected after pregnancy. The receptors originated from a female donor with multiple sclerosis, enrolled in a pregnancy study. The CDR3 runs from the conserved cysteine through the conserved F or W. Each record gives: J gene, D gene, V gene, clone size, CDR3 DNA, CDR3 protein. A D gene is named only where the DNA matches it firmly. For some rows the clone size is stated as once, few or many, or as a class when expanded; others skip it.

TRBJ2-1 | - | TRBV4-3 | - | TGCGCCAGCAGCCACGCCCCCGCGGGATCCTACAATGAGCAGTTCTTC | CASSHAPAGSYNEQFF
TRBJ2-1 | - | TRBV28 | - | TGTGCCAGCAGTTTAGGCAATAAGCAGTTCTTC | CASSLGNKQFF
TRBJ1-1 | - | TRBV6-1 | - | TGTGCCAGCAGTGATCAGGGGTTCGACACTGAAGCTTTCTTT | CASSDQGFDTEAFF
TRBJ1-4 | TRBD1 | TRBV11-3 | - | TGTGCCAGCAGCCCTGGTGGGAAAAGGGGGCATGAAAAACTGTTTTTT | CASSPGGKRGHEKLFF
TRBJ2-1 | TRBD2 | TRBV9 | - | TGTGCCAGCAGGGCTAGCGGGGGGGCCGGCGAGCAGTTCTTC | CASRASGGAGEQFF
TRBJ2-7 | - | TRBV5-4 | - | TGTGCCAGCAGCCGGGACTCTCACTACGAGCAGTACTTC | CASSRDSHYEQYF
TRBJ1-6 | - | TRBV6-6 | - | TGTGCCAGCACCGAACAGGGAGATTCACCCCTCCACTTT | CASTEQGDSPLHF
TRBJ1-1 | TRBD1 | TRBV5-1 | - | TGCGCCAGCAGCTTGGCCAGGGGGGTAAGTGAAGCTTTCTTT | CASSLARGVSEAFF
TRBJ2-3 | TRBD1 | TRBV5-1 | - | TGCGCCAGCAGCCGTCAGGGGGACCGCACAGATACGCAGTATTTT | CASSRQGDRTDTQYF
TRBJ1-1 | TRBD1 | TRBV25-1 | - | TGTGCCAGCAGGACAGGGTACTACACTGAAGCTTTCTTT | CASRTGYYTEAFF
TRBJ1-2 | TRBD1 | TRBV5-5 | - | TGTGCCAGCGATGCAGGGGGCTCCTATGGCTACACCTTC | CASDAGGSYGYTF
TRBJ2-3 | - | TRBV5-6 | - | TGTGCCAGCAGCTTGGCTGTATTAGCCACCACCACAGATACGCAGTATTTT | CASSLAVLATTTDTQYF
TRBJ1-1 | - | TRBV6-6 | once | TGTGCCAGCAGTTTTGCAGGGGTGAACACTGAAGCTTTCTTT | CASSFAGVNTEAFF
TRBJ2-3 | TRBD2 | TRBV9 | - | TGTGCCAGCAGCGTAGAAGATAGCGGGGAGGATACGCAGTATTTT | CASSVEDSGEDTQYF
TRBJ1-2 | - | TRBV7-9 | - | TGTGCCAGCAGCTTAGAGACAGTATATGGCTACACCTTC | CASSLETVYGYTF
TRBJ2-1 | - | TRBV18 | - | TGTGCCAGCTCAGCAGAGGTCCTACGCAATGAGCAGTTCTTC | CASSAEVLRNEQFF
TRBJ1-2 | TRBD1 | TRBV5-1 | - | TGCGCCAGCAGCTCCGGACAGGGGCAGGGGCTCTATGGCTACACCTTC | CASSSGQGQGLYGYTF
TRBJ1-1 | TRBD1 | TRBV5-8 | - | TGTGCCAGCAGCCTGACAGGGAAGGTAAACACTGAAGCTTTCTTT | CASSLTGKVNTEAFF
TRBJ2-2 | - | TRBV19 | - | TGTGCCAGTACCAGGAAAGCGAACACCGGGGAGCTGTTTTTT | CASTRKANTGELFF
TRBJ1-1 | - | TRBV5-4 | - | TGTGCCAGCAGCTTGGTCGGGGGGAACACTGAAGCTTTCTTT | CASSLVGGNTEAFF
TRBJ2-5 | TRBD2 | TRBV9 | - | TGTGCCAGCAGCCCACTAGCGTCAGGGGAGACCCAGTACTTC | CASSPLASGETQYF
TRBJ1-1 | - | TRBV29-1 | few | TGCAGCGTTGCCCCCGATCCCAGGCTACTTGAAGCTTTCTTT | CSVAPDPRLLEAFF
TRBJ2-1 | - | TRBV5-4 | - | TGTGCCAGCAGCTCCTCCCAACAGGGACGGACTGAGCAGTTCTTC | CASSSSQQGRTEQFF
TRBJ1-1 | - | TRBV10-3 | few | TGTGCCATCAGTGAGGGGCAGGGTAACACTGAAGCTTTCTTT | CAISEGQGNTEAFF
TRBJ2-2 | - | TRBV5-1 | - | TGCGCCAGCAGCCCGGACAGCAACACCGGGGAGCTGTTTTTT | CASSPDSNTGELFF
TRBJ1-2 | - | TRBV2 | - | TGTGCCAGCAGTCCCCGCGGGGAGCAAGGTAGTGGCTACACCTTC | CASSPRGEQGSGYTF
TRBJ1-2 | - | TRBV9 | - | TGTGCCAGCAGCGTAGGGCAGACTAACTATGGCTACACCTTC | CASSVGQTNYGYTF
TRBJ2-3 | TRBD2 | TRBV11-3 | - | TGTGCCAGCAGCTTTGGACTAGCGGGGATCACAGATACGCAGTATTTT | CASSFGLAGITDTQYF
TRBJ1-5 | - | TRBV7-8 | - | TGTGCCAGCAGGTTAGAAGAGGGTCAGCCCCAGCATTTT | CASRLEEGQPQHF
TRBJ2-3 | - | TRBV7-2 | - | TGTGCCAGCAGCTTACCGGGTCCCTTTACGCAGTATTTT | CASSLPGPFTQYF
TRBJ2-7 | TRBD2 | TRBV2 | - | TGTGCCACATTAGAGGGACTAGCGGGGGAAGGCTACGAGCAGTACTTC | CATLEGLAGEGYEQYF
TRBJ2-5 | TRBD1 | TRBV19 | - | TGTGCCAGTAGTCCACGGACAGGAGATCCCCAAGAGACCCAGTACTTC | CASSPRTGDPQETQYF
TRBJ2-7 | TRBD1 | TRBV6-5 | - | TGTGCCAGCAGTTACTGGGGGGACAGGGGAAACGAGCAGTACTTC | CASSYWGDRGNEQYF
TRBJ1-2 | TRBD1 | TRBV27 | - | TGTGCCAGCAGTTCTAGAACAGGGGGCGCTAACTATGGCTACACCTTC | CASSSRTGGANYGYTF
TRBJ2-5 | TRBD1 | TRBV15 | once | TGTGCCACCAGAAAAGACAGGGTCCAGTTTCCCCAAGAGACCCAGTACTTC | CATRKDRVQFPQETQYF
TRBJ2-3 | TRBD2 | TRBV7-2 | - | TGTGCCAGCAGCTTAGCACTAGCGGGGCCAGATACGCAGTATTTT | CASSLALAGPDTQYF
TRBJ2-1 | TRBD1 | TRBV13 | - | TGTGCCAGCAGCTGGGGGACAGACAATGAGCAGTTCTTC | CASSWGTDNEQFF
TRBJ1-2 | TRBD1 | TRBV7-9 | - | TGTGCCAGCAGCGGACAGGGGGCCTATGGCTACACCTTC | CASSGQGAYGYTF
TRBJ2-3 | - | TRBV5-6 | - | TGTGCCAGCAGCTTAGAACAGGAGCAGTATTTT | CASSLEQEQYF
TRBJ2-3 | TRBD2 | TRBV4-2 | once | TGTGCCAGCAGCCAAGAAGGTGCAAGGACTAGCGGTTTCACAGATACGCAGTATTTT | CASSQEGARTSGFTDTQYF
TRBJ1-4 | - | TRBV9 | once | TGTGCCAGCAATAGGGAGGGAGTTGAAAAACTGTTTTTT | CASNREGVEKLFF
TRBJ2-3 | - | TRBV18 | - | TGTGCCAGCTCACCACTCGCAGGGAACACAGATACGCAGTATTTT | CASSPLAGNTDTQYF
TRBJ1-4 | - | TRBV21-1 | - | TGTGCCAGCAGCCCAGGGGAGAGTGCTGAAAAACTGTTTTTT | CASSPGESAEKLFF
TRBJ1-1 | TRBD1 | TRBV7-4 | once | TGTGCCAGCAGCGCGGACAGGAGCACTGAAGCTTTCTTT | CASSADRSTEAFF
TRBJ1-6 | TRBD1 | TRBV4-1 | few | TGCGCCAGCAGCCACTCCCTCGGACAGGCGGAGAATTCACCCCTCCACTTT | CASSHSLGQAENSPLHF
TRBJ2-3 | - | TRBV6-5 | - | TGTGCCAGCAGTTACGGTCTAGCGTTGGGCACAGATACGCAGTATTTT | CASSYGLALGTDTQYF
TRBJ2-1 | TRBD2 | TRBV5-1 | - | TGCGCCAGCAGCTCAATAGCGGGGGGCACACCTAGCTCCTACAATGAGCAGTTCTTC | CASSSIAGGTPSSYNEQFF
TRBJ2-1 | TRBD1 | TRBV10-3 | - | TGTGCCATCAGTGGGAAGTGGACAGGGGAATTCTCCTACAATGAGCAGTTCTTC | CAISGKWTGEFSYNEQFF
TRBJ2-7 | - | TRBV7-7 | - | TGTGCTAGCAGCTTAGGCCCAGGGGACCTCTCCTACGAGCAGTACTTC | CASSLGPGDLSYEQYF
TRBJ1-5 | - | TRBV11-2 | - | TGTGCCAGCAGACCAAGTGACAGACCGGCCCAGCATTTT | CASRPSDRPAQHF
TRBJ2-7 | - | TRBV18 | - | TGTGCCGGGAGGGGGTCTGGTTACGAGCAGTACTTC | CAGRGSGYEQYF
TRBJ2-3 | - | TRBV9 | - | TGTGCCAGCAGCGACACAGGGTCAGATACGCAGTATTTT | CASSDTGSDTQYF
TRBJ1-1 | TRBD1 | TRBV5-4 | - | TGTGCCAGCAGCCGCAGGGGGCTAACCGAAGCTTTCTTT | CASSRRGLTEAFF
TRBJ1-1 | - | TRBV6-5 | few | TGTGCCAGCAGTTACGGGGGACACCTGAACACTGAAGCTTTCTTT | CASSYGGHLNTEAFF
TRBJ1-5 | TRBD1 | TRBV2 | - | TGTGCCAGCAGTACGGACAGGGGCCGCAATCAGCCCCAGCATTTT | CASSTDRGRNQPQHF